This T cell receptor beta chain appears in the sequencing data of a study of monozygotic twins with inflammatory bowel disease. Study-wide points: There was no support for any single strong signal or clonotype associated with IBD.

TCRdb reprocessed the 5' RACE reads and reports one entry per CDR3 protein, with no DNA. The listing contains approximately 420,000 distinct CDR3 sequences. The CDR3 has 14 residues. Germline V gene sequence: CDR1 SGHNT, CDR2 YYREEE (reference sequence). As concerns this clonotype: The target antigen is unknown.

Someone took a 2.5 ml blood sample from each of the donors. This chain links TRBV5-4 with TRBJ1-6. The receptor was derived from a human donor with ulcerative colitis or Crohn's disease, or a healthy co-twin of an affected twin (not recorded which). Material: blood. This CDR3 is CASSLDKDNSPLHF.